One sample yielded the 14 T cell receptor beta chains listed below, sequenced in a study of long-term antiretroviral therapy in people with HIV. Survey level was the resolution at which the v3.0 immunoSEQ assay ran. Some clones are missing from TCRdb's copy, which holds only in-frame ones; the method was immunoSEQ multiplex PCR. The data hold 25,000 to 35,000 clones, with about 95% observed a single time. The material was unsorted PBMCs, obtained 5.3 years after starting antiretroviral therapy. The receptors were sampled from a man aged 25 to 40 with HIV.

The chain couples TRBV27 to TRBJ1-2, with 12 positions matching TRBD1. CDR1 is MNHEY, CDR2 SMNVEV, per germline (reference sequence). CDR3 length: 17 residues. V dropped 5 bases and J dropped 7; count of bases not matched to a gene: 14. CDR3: CASSLSRGQGARSGYTF. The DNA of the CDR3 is TGTGCCAGCAGTCTCTCCAGGGGACAGGGGGCGCGGAGTGGCTACACCTTC.

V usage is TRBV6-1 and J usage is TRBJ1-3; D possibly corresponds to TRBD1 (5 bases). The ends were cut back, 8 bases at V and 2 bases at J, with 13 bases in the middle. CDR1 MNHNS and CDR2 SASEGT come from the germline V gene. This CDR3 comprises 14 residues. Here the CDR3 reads CASRREYTGNTIYF. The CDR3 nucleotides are TGTGCCAGCCGCAGGGAATATACTGGAAACACCATATATTTT.

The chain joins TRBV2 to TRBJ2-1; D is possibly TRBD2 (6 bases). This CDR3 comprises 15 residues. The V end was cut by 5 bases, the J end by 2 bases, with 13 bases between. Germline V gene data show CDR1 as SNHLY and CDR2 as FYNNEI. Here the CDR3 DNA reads TGTGCCAGCAGTAAACCGACTAGGACCTACAATGAGCAGTTCTTC. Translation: CASSKPTRTYNEQFF.

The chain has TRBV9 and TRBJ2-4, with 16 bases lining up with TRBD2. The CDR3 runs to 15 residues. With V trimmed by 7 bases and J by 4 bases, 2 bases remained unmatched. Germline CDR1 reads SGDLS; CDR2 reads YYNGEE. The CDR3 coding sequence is TGTGCCAGCGGGGGACTAGCGGGAGGGAAAAACATTCAGTACTTC. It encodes CASGGLAGGKNIQYF.

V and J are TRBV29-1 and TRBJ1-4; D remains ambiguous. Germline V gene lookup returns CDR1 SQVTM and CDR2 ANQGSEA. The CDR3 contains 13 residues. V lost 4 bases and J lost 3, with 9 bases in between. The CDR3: CSVAWQSNEKLFF. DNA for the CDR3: TGCAGCGTTGCTTGGCAGTCTAATGAAAAACTGTTTTTT.

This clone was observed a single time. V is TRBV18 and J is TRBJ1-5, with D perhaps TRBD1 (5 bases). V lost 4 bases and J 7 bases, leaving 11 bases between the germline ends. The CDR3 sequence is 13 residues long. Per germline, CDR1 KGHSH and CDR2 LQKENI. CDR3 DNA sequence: TGTGCCAGCTCACAAGGAGGACACCAGCCCCAGCATTTT. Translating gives CASSQGGHQPQHF.

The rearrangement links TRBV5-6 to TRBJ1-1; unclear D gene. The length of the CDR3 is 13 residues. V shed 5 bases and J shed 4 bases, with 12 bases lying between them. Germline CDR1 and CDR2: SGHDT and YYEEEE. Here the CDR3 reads CASRTPSGTEAFF. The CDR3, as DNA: TGTGCCAGCAGAACCCCATCGGGCACTGAAGCTTTCTTT.

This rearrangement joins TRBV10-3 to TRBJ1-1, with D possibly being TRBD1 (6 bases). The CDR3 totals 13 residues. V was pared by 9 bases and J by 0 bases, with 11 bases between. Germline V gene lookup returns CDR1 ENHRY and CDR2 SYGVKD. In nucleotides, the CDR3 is TGTGCCATACGACAGGAGTTGAACACTGAAGCTTTCTTT. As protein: CAIRQELNTEAFF.

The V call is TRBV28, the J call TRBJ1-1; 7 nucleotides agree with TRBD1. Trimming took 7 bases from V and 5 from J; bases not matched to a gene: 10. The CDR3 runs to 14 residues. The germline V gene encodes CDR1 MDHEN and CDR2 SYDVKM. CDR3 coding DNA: TGTGCCAGCAAAGGGACAGTGAGGATGACTGAAGCTTTCTTT. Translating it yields CASKGTVRMTEAFF.

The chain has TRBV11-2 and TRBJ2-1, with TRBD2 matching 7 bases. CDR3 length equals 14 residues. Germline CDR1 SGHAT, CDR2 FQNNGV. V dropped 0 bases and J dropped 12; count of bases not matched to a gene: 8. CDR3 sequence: CASSLEGTKSGQFF. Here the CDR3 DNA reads TGTGCCAGCAGCTTAGAAGGGACTAAAAGTGGGCAGTTCTTC.

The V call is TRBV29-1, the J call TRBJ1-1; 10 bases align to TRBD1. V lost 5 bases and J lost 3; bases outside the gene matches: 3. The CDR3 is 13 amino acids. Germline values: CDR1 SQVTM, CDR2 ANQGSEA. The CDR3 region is CSVRQGADTEAFF. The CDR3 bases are TGCAGCGTTAGACAGGGGGCGGACACTGAAGCTTTCTTT.

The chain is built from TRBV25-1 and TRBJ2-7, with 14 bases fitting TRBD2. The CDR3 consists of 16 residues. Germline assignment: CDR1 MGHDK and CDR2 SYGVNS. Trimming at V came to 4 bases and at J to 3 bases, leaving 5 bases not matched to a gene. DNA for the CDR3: TGTGCCAGCAGTGCAACCGGGACTAGCGGGAGCTACGAGCAGTACTTC. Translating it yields CASSATGTSGSYEQYF.

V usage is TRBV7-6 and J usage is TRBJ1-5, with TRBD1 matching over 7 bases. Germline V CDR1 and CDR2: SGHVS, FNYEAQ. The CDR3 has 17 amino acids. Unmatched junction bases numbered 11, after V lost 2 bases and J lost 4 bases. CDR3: CASSLNGPGQMNQPQHF. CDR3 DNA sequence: TGTGCCAGCAGCTTAAACGGTCCGGGACAGATGAATCAGCCCCAGCATTTT.

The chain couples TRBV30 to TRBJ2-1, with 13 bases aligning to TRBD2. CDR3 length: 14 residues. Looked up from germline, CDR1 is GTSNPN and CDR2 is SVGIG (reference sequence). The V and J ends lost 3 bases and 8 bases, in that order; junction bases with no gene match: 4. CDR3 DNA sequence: TGTGCCTGGAGACTAGCGGGGGGGCCCCATGAGCAGTTCTTC. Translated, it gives CAWRLAGGPHEQFF.